What follows are 26 T cell receptor beta chains derived from one specimen sequenced in a study of shared clonotypes between healthy human individuals. TCRdb's copy holds only in-frame clones and misses some; the assay was immunoSEQ multiplex PCR. The data show around 510,000 clones, 95% to 97% seen once. The source material was naive CD4+ T cells sorted from blood. The subset here: CD45RA+ positively selected. These receptors came from a woman between 25 and 40 years old in good health.

This chain connects TRBV7-8 to TRBJ2-3; a weak D match, TRBD1 (5 bases). This CDR3 region has 16 residues. The V and J ends lost 4 bases and 6 bases respectively, with 20 bases between them. Germline V gives CDR1 SGHVS, CDR2 FQNEAQ. The CDR3 loop is CASSSRRPGMRDTQYF. Here the CDR3 DNA reads TGTGCCAGCAGCTCCCGAAGACCAGGGATGCGGGATACGCAGTATTTT.

The J gene is TRBJ2-3, the V gene TRBV18; TRBD1 or TRBD2 may be the D gene (5 bases each). Trimming cost V 3 bases and J 0 bases, with 10 bases left between them. The V gene's germline CDR1 is KGHSH and CDR2 LQKENI. There are 15 residues in the CDR3. CDR3 loop: CASSPGTPSTDTQYF. CDR3 DNA: TGTGCCAGCTCACCTGGGACGCCGAGCACAGATACGCAGTATTTT.

This clone was detected once. This chain links TRBV7-9 with TRBJ2-5; D ambiguous. Germline CDR1 reads SEHNR; CDR2 reads FQNEAQ (reference sequence). The germline V and J ends were trimmed by 5 bases and 1 base, with 8 bases remaining between them. This CDR3 has 13 amino acids. The DNA for the CDR3 is TGTGCCAGCAGCCAAGACACCCAAGAGACCCAGTACTTC. Translated: CASSQDTQETQYF.

This rearrangement joins TRBV5-6 to TRBJ2-5; D gene uncertain. CDR3 length equals 13 residues. The germline V and J ends were trimmed by 5 bases and 7 bases, with 15 bases remaining between them. The germline V gene encodes CDR1 SGHDT and CDR2 YYEEEE. CDR3 residues: CASSLWDAVTQYF. The CDR3 DNA reads as TGTGCCAGCAGTCTTTGGGATGCCGTGACCCAGTACTTC.

The chain couples TRBV6-6 to TRBJ1-2; D is perhaps TRBD1 (5 bases). Germline loops: CDR1 MNHNY, CDR2 SVGAGI (reference sequence). The V end was cut by 6 bases, the J end by 3 bases, with 14 bases between. CDR3 length: 14 amino acids. CDR3 DNA sequence: TGTGCCAGCAGACCCACAGGTGACTACTATGGCTACACCTTC. It encodes CASRPTGDYYGYTF.

The chain employs TRBV19 and TRBJ1-2; 10 bases map to TRBD1. The CDR3 has 14 residues. In germline, CDR1 is LNHDA, CDR2 SQIVND (reference sequence). With V trimmed by 6 bases and J by 4 bases, 5 bases remained unmatched. CDR3 residues: CASSGDRGFYGYTF. CDR3 in DNA: TGTGCCAGTAGCGGGGACAGGGGATTCTATGGCTACACCTTC. The whole variable domain, remainder taken from reference TRBV19 and TRBJ1-2, is DGGITQSPKYLFRKEGQNVTLSCEQNLNHDAMYWYRQDPGQGLRLIYYSQIVNDFQKGDIAEGYSVSREKKESFPLTVTSAQKNPTAFYLCASSGDRGFYGYTFGSGTRLTVV.

The V call is TRBV15, the J call TRBJ2-2; TRBD2 matches 7 bases. Trimming cost V 5 bases and J 4 bases; bases outside gene matches: 7. CDR1 LNHNV and CDR2 YYDKDF come from the germline V gene (reference sequence). This CDR3 comprises 15 residues. DNA for the CDR3: TGTGCCACCAGCGGGAGGGATGAGGGCACCGGGGAGCTGTTTTTT. As protein: CATSGRDEGTGELFF.

The CDR3 sequence is CATSRDGLKTYEQYF. In DNA form, the CDR3 reads TGTGCCACCAGCAGAGACGGCCTCAAAACGTACGAGCAGTACTTC. The chain joins TRBV15 to TRBJ2-5; D call uncertain. The DNA matches TRBJ2-7 better at its end, which makes the J call doubtful. Germline loops: CDR1 LNHNV, CDR2 YYDKDF (reference sequence). The CDR3 totals 15 residues.

This chain connects TRBV5-4 to TRBJ1-1; D is uncertain. The CDR3 is 15 residues long. The germline V gene has CDR1 SGHNT and CDR2 YYREEE (reference sequence). V was cut by 4 bases and J by 0 bases, with 13 bases left in between. In nucleotides, the CDR3 is TGTGCCAGCAGCCGCACAGACTCCATGAACACTGAAGCTTTCTTT. Translation: CASSRTDSMNTEAFF.

V is TRBV18 and J is TRBJ2-2; tentative D call: TRBD1 (6 bases). The germline V and J ends were trimmed by 6 bases and 7 bases, with 18 bases remaining between them. The CDR3 is 15 residues long. Germline CDR1 is KGHSH and CDR2 is LQKENI. The CDR3 DNA sequence: TGTGCCAGCTCCTCCGGCACAGGGATCGTCGGGGAGCTGTTTTTT. It yields the protein CASSSGTGIVGELFF.

This rearrangement joins TRBV6-1 to TRBJ2-7; no clear D gene. With 7 bases removed from V and 2 bases from J, the gap between germline ends came to 15 bases. This CDR3 spans 14 amino acids. Germline CDR1 reads MNHNS; CDR2 reads SASEGT. Written as DNA, the CDR3 is TGTGCCAGCATTGGAATTAGGACCCCCTACGAGCAGTACTTC. It translates to CASIGIRTPYEQYF.

The chain combines TRBV28 with TRBJ2-4; D is unclear. Per germline, CDR1 MDHEN and CDR2 SYDVKM. The V and J ends lost 1 base and 2 bases respectively, with 12 bases between them. This CDR3 comprises 16 residues. CDR3 residues: CASSLFPIITKNIQYF. CDR3 nucleotides: TGTGCCAGCAGTTTATTTCCGATAATTACCAAAAACATTCAGTACTTC.

V is TRBV7-6 and J is TRBJ2-7, with a tentative D call TRBD2 (6 bases). V gave up 5 bases and J gave up 2 bases, with 19 bases separating them. Germline V gene sequence: CDR1 SGHVS, CDR2 FNYEAQ. The CDR3 sequence is 16 residues long. This chain's CDR3 is CASSPENRDSAYEQYF. Here the CDR3 DNA reads TGTGCCAGCAGCCCCGAGAACCGGGACTCTGCCTACGAGCAGTACTTC.

J is TRBJ2-5 and V is TRBV6-1, with TRBD1 matching over 9 bases. Germline-derived CDR1 and CDR2 are MNHNS and SASEGT. The J segment lost 1 base and the V segment lost 0 bases, leaving 3 bases of the junction unmatched. This CDR3 is built from 16 residues. Here the CDR3 reads CASSEAWTGAQETQYF. DNA for the CDR3: TGTGCCAGCAGTGAAGCTTGGACAGGGGCCCAAGAGACCCAGTACTTC.

This rearrangement joins TRBV6-6 to TRBJ2-3; 9 nucleotides line up with TRBD2. The junction had 7 bases not matched to a gene; V was cut back by 2 bases and J by 4 bases. This CDR3 has 16 amino acids. Germline V gene sequence: CDR1 MNHNY, CDR2 SVGAGI (reference sequence). DNA for the CDR3: TGTGCCAGCAGTTACCCGCCGGGCGGGAGGGCAGATACGCAGTATTTT. It yields the protein CASSYPPGGRADTQYF.

This chain links TRBV14 with TRBJ2-7; TRBD1 is a possible D gene (5 bases). V shed 5 bases and J shed 2 bases, with 10 bases lying between them. CDR3 length: 13 amino acids. Looked up from germline, CDR1 is SGHDN and CDR2 is FVKESK. DNA for the CDR3: TGTGCCAGCAGCTGGGGCAAGACCTACGAGCAGTACTTC. Protein: CASSWGKTYEQYF.

The genes are TRBV5-1 and TRBJ1-1; D ambiguous. Trimming shortened V by 2 bases and J by 4 bases, and 12 bases separated the two germline ends. The CDR3 loop spans 14 amino acids. CDR1 and CDR2 from the germline V gene are SGHRS and YFSETQ. CDR3 sequence reads: CASSFYGRGTEAFF. As DNA, the CDR3 is TGCGCCAGCAGCTTCTACGGACGGGGCACTGAAGCTTTCTTT.

This chain joins TRBV5-1 and TRBJ1-1; tentative D call: TRBD1 (6 bases). Germline V gene data show CDR1 as SGHRS and CDR2 as YFSETQ. V lost 1 base to trimming and J lost 4 bases, with 11 bases between them. The CDR3 totals 14 residues. This chain's CDR3 is CASSLTPGVTEAFF. The CDR3 nucleotides read TGCGCCAGCAGCTTGACCCCAGGGGTCACTGAAGCTTTCTTT.

This clone was detected once. The gene calls are TRBV18 and TRBJ1-2; D may be TRBD1 (6 bases). Germline CDR1 reads KGHSH; CDR2 reads LQKENI. With 3 bases removed from V and 6 bases from J, the gap between germline ends came to 11 bases. The CDR3 extends over 13 amino acids. CDR3 amino acids: CASSPGTGHGYTF. As DNA, the CDR3 is TGTGCCAGCTCACCGGGTACAGGGCATGGCTACACCTTC.

This chain links TRBV10-2 with TRBJ2-7, with 8 bases lining up with TRBD2. Germline V gene data show CDR1 as WSHSY and CDR2 as SAAADI. The CDR3 has 14 residues. The V and J ends lost 6 bases and 4 bases, in that order; junction bases with no gene match: 8. The CDR3 sequence is CASRRAAGEYEQYF. The CDR3 region has the DNA TGCGCCAGCAGGAGAGCAGCGGGAGAATACGAGCAGTACTTC.

This chain connects TRBV6-5 to TRBJ2-5, with no clear D. The J call may be wrong; the DNA end is better matched by TRBJ2-7. There are 13 residues in the CDR3. Germline V lookup: CDR1 MNHEY, CDR2 SVGAGI. In DNA form, the CDR3 reads TGTGCCAGCAGTTACTCCCTAGATCTCGAGCAGTACTTC. Its translation is CASSYSLDLEQYF.

The chain recombines TRBV25-1 with TRBJ1-5, with 7 bases lining up with TRBD1. The ends lost 6 bases at V and 4 bases at J; junction bases unmatched: 6. The CDR3 has 14 amino acids. Germline CDR1 reads MGHDK; CDR2 reads SYGVNS. CDR3 bases: TGTGCCAGCAGGGGGGGACAGCCAAATCAGCCCCAGCATTTT. As protein: CASRGGQPNQPQHF.

Concerning this clone: The sample carries other DNA sequences with the same CDR3. This rearrangement joins TRBV6-4 to TRBJ1-2; the D is unclear. V was trimmed by 6 bases and J by 0 bases, leaving 8 bases between them. The germline gives CDR1 MRHNA, CDR2 SNTAGT. The CDR3 consists of 13 residues. The CDR3 nucleotides read TGTGCCAGCAGACGTGGATCTAACTATGGCTACACCTTC. Its translation: CASRRGSNYGYTF.

The gene calls are TRBV27 and TRBJ2-6; TRBD1 aligns across 9 bases. From germline, CDR1 is MNHEY and CDR2 SMNVEV (reference sequence). The CDR3 contains 18 residues. Losses at the gene ends were 4 bases for V and 0 bases for J; bases not matched to a gene: 7. The CDR3 sequence is CASSSTGGPFSGANVLTF. In nucleotides, the CDR3 is TGTGCCAGCAGTTCGACAGGGGGGCCTTTCTCTGGGGCCAACGTCCTGACTTTC.

This chain uses TRBV19 with TRBJ1-4; D gene unclear. Trimming took off 5 bases at V and 11 bases at J, with 12 bases between the two ends. The CDR3 is 12 residues long. Germline assignment: CDR1 LNHDA and CDR2 SQIVND (reference sequence). This CDR3 reads CASSGGREKLFF. CDR3 DNA sequence: TGTGCCAGTAGTGGAGGGCGGGAGAAACTGTTTTTT.

V and J are TRBV11-2 and TRBJ2-2; D may be TRBD1 (6 bases). The ends were cut back, 4 bases at V and 12 bases at J, with 12 bases in the middle. CDR1 and CDR2 (germline): SGHAT, FQNNGV. The CDR3 loop spans 12 amino acids. CDR3 DNA sequence: TGTGCCAGCAGCTCAACAGGGTTTCAGCTGTTTTTT. Its protein product is CASSSTGFQLFF.